These 17 T cell receptor beta chains share one sample of origin, sequenced in a study of T cells in Graves' hyperthyroidism and ophthalmopathy. Amplification of TCR beta CDR3 regions used RNA as the template. During a first-round RT-PCR of the TCR CDR3, the HTBI primer set was used. TCRdb processed the multiplex PCR reads anew with MiXCR; each CDR3 protein has one entry. The sample lists about 620,000 distinct CDR3 sequences; roughly 15% were seen once. Sequencing was done on a sample of blood. These receptors came from a woman in her thirties with Graves' hyperthyroidism.

This clonotype came up many times. The chain is built from TRBV30 and TRBJ2-5; 9 nucleotides line up with TRBD2. The V gene end was trimmed by 0 bases and the J gene end by 4 bases; junction bases not matched to a gene: 6. Germline CDR1 reads GTSNPN; CDR2 reads SVGIG (reference sequence). The CDR3 length is 15 residues. In DNA, the CDR3 is TGTGCCTGGAGTGTACTGGCGGGAGGGCCAGAGACCCAGTACTTC. It specifies CAWSVLAGGPETQYF.

This clonotype was detected ten times or more. In DNA, the CDR3 is TGTGCCAGCAGTGTTGCTAGCGGGGGAGGGACCTACAATGAGCAGTTCTTC. Translating gives CASSVASGGGTYNEQFF. J is TRBJ2-1 and V is TRBV6-1; 10 positions match TRBD2. V was clipped by 4 bases and J by 2 bases; unmatched bases: 8. The CDR3 has 17 amino acids. CDR1 and CDR2 from the germline V gene are MNHNS and SASEGT.

V usage is TRBV20-1 and J usage is TRBJ1-6; 7 bases map to TRBD1. The CDR3 runs to 15 residues. CDR1 and CDR2 from the germline V gene are DFQATT and SNEGSKA (reference sequence). Trimming took 6 bases from V and 6 from J; bases not matched to a gene: 11. The CDR3 sequence: CSAPGGRGANSPLHF. CDR3 coding DNA: TGCAGTGCGCCAGGGGGTCGGGGGGCTAATTCACCCCTCCACTTT.

As DNA, the CDR3 is TGTGCCAGCAGCACCCGACTAGCGTCCGAGCAGTACTTC. Its protein is CASSTRLASEQYF. The chain is built from TRBV9 and TRBJ2-7; 8 nucleotides match TRBD2. Losses at the gene ends were 4 bases for V and 6 bases for J; bases not matched to a gene: 6. CDR1 SGDLS and CDR2 YYNGEE come from the germline V gene. The CDR3 runs to 13 residues.

In its sample, this clonotype was seen many times. This chain links TRBV20-1 with TRBJ1-2; TRBD1 matches 7 bases. The CDR3 covers 11 residues. J lost 9 bases, V lost 3 bases, and 4 bases had no gene match. Per the germline V gene, CDR1 is DFQATT and CDR2 is SNEGSKA (reference sequence). CDR3 sequence reads: CSARTGFSYTF. CDR3 coding DNA: TGCAGTGCTAGGACAGGGTTTAGCTACACCTTC.

This clonotype has more than one count but fewer than ten. This rearrangement joins TRBV5-1 to TRBJ1-6; no clear D. CDR3 length: 17 amino acids. V dropped 4 bases and J dropped 0 bases, with 14 bases sitting between them. Per the germline V gene, CDR1 is SGHRS and CDR2 is YFSETQ. In DNA form, the CDR3 reads TGCGCCAGCAGCAACCCCACGGGGAGCTCCTATAATTCACCCCTCCACTTT. Its translation: CASSNPTGSSYNSPLHF.

The chain uses TRBV7-2 and TRBJ1-1; perhaps TRBD1 as D (6 bases). The CDR3 sequence is 11 residues long. CDR1 SGHTA and CDR2 FQGNSA come from the germline V gene. Trimming stripped 7 bases from V and 11 bases from J, with 14 bases between. This CDR3 is CASTLTGSAFF. The CDR3 bases are TGTGCCAGCACCCTTACAGGGTCTGCTTTCTTT.

This clonotype came up a few times. V and J are TRBV3-1 and TRBJ2-7; the match to TRBD2 covers 10 bases. V lost 2 bases and J lost 4; bases outside the gene matches: 8. Germline loops: CDR1 LGHDT, CDR2 YNNKEL (reference sequence). The CDR3 contains 16 residues. The CDR3 DNA is TGTGCCAGCAGCCAACCTCTAGCGGGAGCCCGATACGAGCAGTACTTC. It encodes CASSQPLAGARYEQYF.

The CDR3 protein is CASSLGLAGVSTGELFF. CDR3 DNA sequence: TGTGCCAGCAGCCTAGGACTAGCGGGAGTATCCACCGGGGAGCTGTTTTTT. The chain combines TRBV11-1 with TRBJ2-2; TRBD2 matches 13 bases. Looked up from germline, CDR1 is SGHAT and CDR2 is FQDESV (reference sequence). The CDR3 spans 17 residues. Germline trimming cut 5 bases from V and 4 bases from J; bases unmatched to any gene: 7.

The CDR3 here is CARGTGEVSYEQYF. The CDR3 nucleotides are TGTGCCCGGGGGACGGGAGAAGTATCCTACGAGCAGTACTTC. The rearrangement links TRBV7-9 to TRBJ2-7, with D maybe TRBD2 (6 bases). This CDR3 is 14 amino acids long. The germline gives CDR1 SEHNR, CDR2 FQNEAQ (reference sequence). V was cut by 11 bases and J by 1 base, with 18 bases left in between.

This clonotype was counted between two and nine times. The J gene is TRBJ2-7, the V gene TRBV7-2; TRBD2 matches at 7 bases. V was pared by 1 base and J by 4 bases, with 10 bases of the junction left unmatched. The germline CDR1 and CDR2 sequences are SGHTA and FQGNSA. This CDR3 contains 16 residues. CDR3 sequence (DNA): TGTGCCAGCAGCTTAGGAGGGGCTAGCGGAAAATACGAGCAGTACTTC. Translating gives CASSLGGASGKYEQYF.

This clonotype was seen a few times. The chain joins TRBV13 to TRBJ2-1; the match to TRBD2 covers 8 bases. This CDR3 is built from 15 residues. Per germline, CDR1 PRHDT and CDR2 FYEKMQ (reference sequence). Trimming cost V 5 bases and J 6 bases; bases outside gene matches: 9. CDR3 nucleotides: TGTGCCAGCAGCCTCGGGACTAGAAAGTTCAATGAGCAGTTCTTC. This gives the protein CASSLGTRKFNEQFF.

V usage is TRBV6-5 and J usage is TRBJ2-1; 9 bases agree with TRBD2. The germline V gene encodes CDR1 MNHEY and CDR2 SVGAGI. Germline trimming cut 2 bases from V and 10 bases from J; bases unmatched to any gene: 3. The CDR3 runs to 13 residues. The CDR3 nucleotides are TGTGCCAGCAGTTACCCCGGACTAGCGGAGCAGTTCTTC. This encodes CASSYPGLAEQFF.

Comment on this clonotype: A read error may produce the germline difference seen at one junction end. Written as DNA, the CDR3 is TGTGCCCGGAGTGTACTAGGGAGGGGCTATGGCTACACCTTC. As protein: CARSVLGRGYGYTF. This sequence joins TRBV30 and TRBJ1-2, with a possible D match to TRBD1 (5 bases). Germline CDR1 reads GTSNPN; CDR2 reads SVGIG (reference sequence). The length of the CDR3 is 14 residues.

This clonotype appeared a few times. V usage is TRBV20-1 and J usage is TRBJ2-3, with 11 bases that match TRBD2. This CDR3 is 13 amino acids long. Germline CDR1 and CDR2: DFQATT and SNEGSKA (reference sequence). V lost 6 bases to trimming and J lost 6 bases; unmatched junction nucleotides: 5. The CDR3 DNA follows: TGCAGTGCCTTAGCGGGAGGGCTGGATACGCAGTATTTT. The encoded protein is CSALAGGLDTQYF.

The chain joins TRBV3-1 to TRBJ2-3; D remains ambiguous. Trimming removed 2 bases from V and 0 bases from J, with 18 bases in between. Germline loops: CDR1 LGHDT, CDR2 YNNKEL (reference sequence). The CDR3 runs 18 residues. In DNA form, the CDR3 reads TGTGCCAGCAGCCAAATGACCCGGGTTTTAACTAGCACAGATACGCAGTATTTT. As protein: CASSQMTRVLTSTDTQYF.

This clonotype was observed a handful of times. This rearrangement joins TRBV6-5 to TRBJ1-4, with D unclear. CDR1 is MNHEY and CDR2 is SVGAGI in the germline V gene. Trimming cost V 0 bases and J 5 bases, with 10 bases left between them. The CDR3 runs to 15 residues. The CDR3 coding sequence is TGTGCCAGCAGTTACTCGGCCAGGAAGAATGAAAAACTGTTTTTT. Protein product: CASSYSARKNEKLFF.